A selection of T cell receptor beta chains follows, all from one sample in a study of cytomegalovirus exposure and HLA in healthy donors. Clones were sequenced by immunoSEQ multiplex PCR, and TCRdb holds only the in-frame ones, with some missing. The sample comprises some 150,000 clones, over 60% of which are singletons, and over 2.5% rests with the top ten. The specimen was PBMCs. These receptors came from a man aged 35 to 55 in good health and CMV-seropositive. CDR3s include the opening cysteine and the closing phenylalanine or tryptophan. The D gene is left open where the match is weak. Expanded clones are given a class, and other clones once, few, many or no size at all.

cdr3_length: 12
clone_size: -
v_call: TRBV29-1
j_call: TRBJ2-5
d_call: -
cdr3_nt: TGCAGCGTCCCGCTTGCGGGGGAGACCCAGTACTTC
cdr3_aa: CSVPLAGETQYF

cdr3_length: 16
clone_size: -
v_call: TRBV7-9
j_call: TRBJ2-3
d_call: -
cdr3_nt: TGTGCCAGCAGCTCCAACTCCCCGCCCCACACAGATACGCAGTATTTT
cdr3_aa: CASSSNSPPHTDTQYF

cdr3_length: 13
clone_size: -
v_call: TRBV11-2
j_call: TRBJ2-7
d_call: -
cdr3_nt: TGTGCCAGCATAGGATCGGCAGGCTACGAGCAGTACTTC
cdr3_aa: CASIGSAGYEQYF

cdr3_length: 17
clone_size: few
v_call: TRBV19
j_call: TRBJ2-3
d_call: TRBD2
cdr3_nt: TGTGCCACCGATTATGGGCCCGGGACTAGCGGGAGTGATACGCAGTATTTT
cdr3_aa: CATDYGPGTSGSDTQYF

cdr3_length: 16
clone_size: -
v_call: TRBV5-1
j_call: TRBJ2-1
d_call: TRBD2
cdr3_nt: TGCGCCAGCAGCCTAGGGACTACCATCTCCTACAATGAGCAGTTCTTC
cdr3_aa: CASSLGTTISYNEQFF

cdr3_length: 16
clone_size: few
v_call: TRBV4-3
j_call: TRBJ2-2
d_call: -
cdr3_nt: TGCGCCAGCAGCCGTCGAGCGGATAGTCGGACCGGGGAGCTGTTTTTT
cdr3_aa: CASSRRADSRTGELFF

cdr3_length: 14
clone_size: -
v_call: TRBV19
j_call: TRBJ1-5
d_call: -
cdr3_nt: TGTGCCAGTAGTGGAGACAGGAGCAATCAGCCCCAGCATTTT
cdr3_aa: CASSGDRSNQPQHF

cdr3_length: 14
clone_size: -
v_call: TRBV28
j_call: TRBJ2-7
d_call: -
cdr3_nt: TGTGCCAGCAGTTTAATTCAGGGTGGGTACGAGCAGTACTTC
cdr3_aa: CASSLIQGGYEQYF

cdr3_length: 15
clone_size: -
v_call: TRBV7-2
j_call: TRBJ1-5
d_call: -
cdr3_nt: TGTGCCAGCAGCTTAGGGTCAGGGAGGAATCAGCCCCAGCATTTT
cdr3_aa: CASSLGSGRNQPQHF

cdr3_length: 12
clone_size: -
v_call: TRBV30
j_call: TRBJ1-1
d_call: -
cdr3_nt: TGTGCCTGGAGTGCATTCTCAGGTGAAGCTTTCTTT
cdr3_aa: CAWSAFSGEAFF

cdr3_length: 15
clone_size: -
v_call: TRBV18
j_call: TRBJ2-1
d_call: TRBD2
cdr3_nt: TGTGCCAGCTCACCACCGACTAGCGGATACAATGAGCAGTTCTTC
cdr3_aa: CASSPPTSGYNEQFF

cdr3_length: 15
clone_size: -
v_call: TRBV19
j_call: TRBJ1-1
d_call: TRBD1
cdr3_nt: TGTGCCAGTAGTAGACAGGGAGCCATGAACACTGAAGCTTTCTTT
cdr3_aa: CASSRQGAMNTEAFF

cdr3_length: 15
clone_size: -
v_call: TRBV11-3
j_call: TRBJ2-1
d_call: -
cdr3_nt: TGTGCCAGCAGCTTAGCCAGGGGACCAGTACAGGAGCAGTTCTTC
cdr3_aa: CASSLARGPVQEQFF